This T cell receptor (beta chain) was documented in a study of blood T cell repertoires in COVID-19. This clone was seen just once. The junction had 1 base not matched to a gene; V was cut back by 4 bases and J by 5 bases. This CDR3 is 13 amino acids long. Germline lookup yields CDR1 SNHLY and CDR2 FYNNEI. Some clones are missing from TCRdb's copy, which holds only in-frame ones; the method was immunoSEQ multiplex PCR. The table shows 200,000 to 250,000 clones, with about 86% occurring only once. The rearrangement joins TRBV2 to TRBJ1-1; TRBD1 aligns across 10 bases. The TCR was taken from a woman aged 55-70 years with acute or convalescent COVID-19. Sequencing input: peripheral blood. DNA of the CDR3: TGTGCCAGCAGTGGGGACAGGGGTACTGAAGCTTTCTTT. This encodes CASSGDRGTEAFF.